This T cell receptor (beta chain) was obtained from a study of T cells after somatic rescue of genetic block. Unmatched junction bases numbered 7, after V lost 4 bases and J lost 7 bases. CDR3 size: 14 residues. Germline V gene data show CDR1 as MNHNS and CDR2 as SASEGT. Only in-frame clones appear in the TCRdb table, and some are missing; sequencing was by immunoSEQ multiplex PCR. The table shows 65,000 to 70,000 clones, with less than 95% occurring only once. The sequence derives from a man aged 35-49 years. This sequence joins TRBV6-1 and TRBJ1-5, with 7 bases identical to TRBD1. Source material: peripheral blood mononuclear cells (PBMCs). CDR3 region: CASSGAGGVQPQHF. CDR3 coding DNA: TGTGCCAGCAGTGGGGCAGGGGGGGTCCAGCCCCAGCATTTT.